Below, 25 T cell receptor beta chains from the same sample are listed, as sequenced in a study of blood T cell repertoires in COVID-19. Profiled with immunoSEQ multiplex PCR; TCRdb holds only in-frame clones, not every one. The profile covers 300,000 or so clones, with 86% appearing a single time and 1.5% to 2% taken by the ten largest. Sequences were obtained from peripheral blood. The source is a woman in her forties or fifties with acute or convalescent COVID-19.

In DNA, the CDR3 is TGCGCCAGCAGCTCTAGCGGGGGATACAATGAGCAGTTCTTC. Translating gives CASSSSGGYNEQFF. This sequence joins TRBV5-1 and TRBJ2-1; 10 bases match TRBD2. This CDR3 is 14 amino acids long. V lost 3 bases and J lost 4; bases outside the gene matches: 1. Germline V CDR1 and CDR2: SGHRS, YFSETQ.

This clone was seen only a few times. The V and J genes are TRBV5-1 and TRBJ1-4; no clear D. Germline V CDR1 and CDR2: SGHRS, YFSETQ. The CDR3 loop spans 13 amino acids. The V and J ends lost 6 bases and 8 bases respectively, with 14 bases between them. The CDR3: CASTEDVGEKLFF. The CDR3 bases are TGCGCCAGCACGGAGGACGTAGGGGAAAAACTGTTTTTT.

This clone has only one observation. The CDR3 DNA follows: TGTGCCAGCGGGAGGGGGGACGAGCAGTACTTC. This codes for CASGRGDEQYF. The chain combines TRBV6-5 with TRBJ2-7, with TRBD2 as a possible D gene (7 bases). V was pared by 8 bases and J by 5 bases, with 10 bases between. The CDR3 is 11 residues long. Germline assignment: CDR1 MNHEY and CDR2 SVGAGI.

V gene TRBV19 combines with J gene TRBJ1-5; maybe TRBD1 (5 bases). Germline CDR1 is LNHDA and CDR2 is SQIVND (reference sequence). The V end lost 4 bases, the J end lost 4 bases, and 11 bases lay between the germline ends. The length of the CDR3 is 14 residues. CDR3 sequence: CASSKATVNQPQHF. DNA of the CDR3: TGTGCCAGTAGTAAGGCGACAGTGAATCAGCCCCAGCATTTT.

V usage is TRBV6-1 and J usage is TRBJ2-7; D possibly corresponds to TRBD1 (5 bases). CDR3 length equals 13 residues. Germline V gene lookup returns CDR1 MNHNS and CDR2 SASEGT. Trimming stripped 2 bases from V and 4 bases from J, with 9 bases between. The CDR3 region has the DNA TGTGCCAGCAGTGAACGGACATCTTACGAGCAGTACTTC. It yields the protein CASSERTSYEQYF.

The chain employs TRBV27 and TRBJ2-7; 9 nucleotides align to TRBD1. This CDR3 has 15 amino acids. CDR1 MNHEY and CDR2 SMNVEV come from the germline V gene (reference sequence). Trimming removed 5 bases from V and 3 bases from J; junction bases left unmatched: 8. CDR3 sequence reads: CASSARTGELYEQYF. CDR3 DNA sequence: TGTGCCAGCAGTGCACGGACAGGGGAACTCTACGAGCAGTACTTC.

The chain couples TRBV10-2 to TRBJ2-1; 8 bases align to TRBD2. The CDR3 runs to 16 residues. From germline, CDR1 is WSHSY and CDR2 SAAADI. V trimming: 6 bases; J trimming: 0 bases; junction bases outside the gene matches: 7. The CDR3 loop is CASRRGVAASYNEQFF. Written as DNA, the CDR3 is TGCGCCAGCAGGCGGGGGGTAGCGGCCTCCTACAATGAGCAGTTCTTC.

The chain uses TRBV2 and TRBJ1-5; D is possibly TRBD1 (6 bases). Trimming pared 0 bases from V and 6 bases from J, leaving 9 bases between. Germline CDR1 and CDR2: SNHLY and FYNNEI. CDR3 length: 14 residues. In DNA form, the CDR3 reads TGTGCCAGCAGTGAAGCCCTCAGGGGTCAGCCCCAGCATTTT. Amino acids: CASSEALRGQPQHF.

The chain recombines TRBV28 with TRBJ2-1; 10 nucleotides line up with TRBD2. J gave up 9 bases and V 8 bases, and 13 bases lay outside the gene matches. Germline lookup yields CDR1 MDHEN and CDR2 SYDVKM. This CDR3 is 15 amino acids long. CDR3 DNA sequence: TGTGCCAGCTCGAAGCGGGAGGGCCCCCTTTTTGAGCAGTTCTTC. Translating gives CASSKREGPLFEQFF.

The chain joins TRBV24-1 to TRBJ2-1; 9 bases line up with TRBD1. The CDR3 is 16 residues long. The germline V gene has CDR1 KGHDR and CDR2 SFDVKD. Unmatched junction bases numbered 4, after V lost 0 bases and J lost 5 bases. CDR3 sequence (DNA): TGTGCCACCAGTGATTTGGGGGGACAGGGTAACAATGAGCAGTTCTTC. Translating it yields CATSDLGGQGNNEQFF.

The V and J genes are TRBV28 and TRBJ2-7, with 7 bases identical to TRBD1. Germline lookup yields CDR1 MDHEN and CDR2 SYDVKM. The CDR3 spans 14 residues. V trimming: 5 bases; J trimming: 4 bases; junction bases outside the gene matches: 8. This chain's CDR3 is CASSTGAPLYEQYF. The CDR3 DNA sequence: TGTGCCAGCAGTACAGGGGCCCCACTTTACGAGCAGTACTTC. Full variable domain (missing parts from reference TRBV28 and TRBJ2-7): DVKVTQSSRYLVKRTGEKVFLECVQDMDHENMFWYRQDPGLGLRLIYFSYDVKMKEKGDIPEGYSVSREKKERFSLILESASTNQTSMYLCASSTGAPLYEQYFGPGTRLTVT.

This clone appeared a few times. The chain recombines TRBV28 with TRBJ1-5, with TRBD1 matching over 8 bases. Losses at the gene ends were 0 bases for V and 2 bases for J; bases not matched to a gene: 0. The CDR3 extends over 15 amino acids. Germline CDR1 MDHEN, CDR2 SYDVKM. The CDR3 here is CASSLWDRGNQPQHF. The DNA of the CDR3 is TGTGCCAGCAGTTTATGGGACAGGGGCAATCAGCCCCAGCATTTT. The full variable domain, in which reference TRBV28 and TRBJ1-5 provide the parts outside the CDR3, is DVKVTQSSRYLVKRTGEKVFLECVQDMDHENMFWYRQDPGLGLRLIYFSYDVKMKEKGDIPEGYSVSREKKERFSLILESASTNQTSMYLCASSLWDRGNQPQHFGDGTRLSIL.

This clone occurred once. The chain joins TRBV7-2 to TRBJ1-6, with 9 bases matching TRBD1. The CDR3 extends over 14 amino acids. CDR1 and CDR2 from the germline V gene are SGHTA and FQGNSA. The trim removed 2 bases at V and 10 bases at J, leaving 3 bases unmatched. CDR3 sequence reads: CASSLRQGESPLHF. CDR3 bases: TGTGCCAGCAGCTTAAGACAGGGGGAATCACCCCTCCACTTT. The whole variable domain, remainder taken from reference TRBV7-2 and TRBJ1-6, is GAGVSQSPSNKVTEKGKDVELRCDPISGHTALYWYRQSLGQGLEFLIYFQGNSAPDKSGLPSDRFSAERTGGSVSTLTIQRTQQEDSAVYLCASSLRQGESPLHFGNGTRLTVT.

The chain uses TRBV21-1 and TRBJ2-3; TRBD2 was called by the table and not checked on the DNA. TRBV21-1 is a listed pseudogene. The CDR3 has 20 residues. For the CDR3, the DNA is TGTGCCAGCAGCAAATATTCGACTAGCGGCGGGCGAAACAACACAGATACGCAGTATTTT. Translation gives CASSKYSTSGGRNNTDTQYF.

This sequence joins TRBV28 and TRBJ2-7; D not resolved. Germline values: CDR1 MDHEN, CDR2 SYDVKM. There are 12 residues in the CDR3. V gave up 8 bases and J gave up 1 base, with 9 bases separating them. CDR3 residues: CASGLASYEQYF. For the CDR3, the DNA is TGTGCCAGCGGCTTGGCTTCCTACGAGCAGTACTTC.

Details on this clone: This CDR3 is also generated by other DNA sequences in the sample. This chain connects TRBV24-1 to TRBJ2-7; no definite D call. CDR3 size: 13 residues. V shed 3 bases and J shed 1 base, with 6 bases lying between them. The V gene's germline CDR1 is KGHDR and CDR2 SFDVKD. Here the CDR3 DNA reads TGTGCCACCAGTGATCCTAATTCCTACGAGCAGTACTTC. As protein: CATSDPNSYEQYF.

The chain joins TRBV19 to TRBJ2-1; 9 bases match TRBD2. The germline gives CDR1 LNHDA, CDR2 SQIVND (reference sequence). CDR3 size: 16 residues. The V segment lost 4 bases and the J segment 3 bases; nucleotides outside the gene matches: 7. The CDR3 nucleotides read TGTGCCAGTAGTAGCGGGAGGGAGGTAATCTACAATGAGCAGTTCTTC. Translating it yields CASSSGREVIYNEQFF.

A note on this clone: Other DNA sequences in the sample encode the same CDR3. The rearrangement links TRBV7-3 to TRBJ1-1; D unclear. The V gene lost 4 bases and the J gene lost 0 bases, with 6 bases spanning the gap. Germline V lookup: CDR1 SGHTA, CDR2 FQGTGA. This CDR3 spans 13 amino acids. CDR3 sequence: CASSSQMNTEAFF. For the CDR3, the DNA is TGTGCCAGCAGCTCACAGATGAACACTGAAGCTTTCTTT.

This clone came up once. The J gene is TRBJ2-1, the V gene TRBV5-1; D not certain. V was pared by 4 bases and J by 2 bases, with 13 bases between. The CDR3 sequence is 15 residues long. Germline V gene lookup returns CDR1 SGHRS and CDR2 YFSETQ. The CDR3 loop reads CASSPPARTYNEQFF. Written as DNA, the CDR3 is TGCGCCAGCAGCCCCCCCGCTAGGACCTACAATGAGCAGTTCTTC.

The V and J genes are TRBV24-1 and TRBJ2-2; possible D gene TRBD2, 5 bases. CDR3 size: 17 residues. The V and J ends lost 4 bases and 1 base respectively, with 15 bases between them. CDR1 and CDR2 from the germline V gene are KGHDR and SFDVKD. The CDR3 DNA is TGTGCCACCAGTGAACCCAGAGGGAATTGGAACACCGGGGAGCTGTTTTTT. Encoded protein: CATSEPRGNWNTGELFF.

This clone was recorded a few times. This chain joins TRBV15 and TRBJ1-5; a possible D gene is TRBD1 (6 bases). Germline V gives CDR1 LNHNV, CDR2 YYDKDF (reference sequence). V lost 0 bases and J 2 bases, leaving 8 bases between the germline ends. This CDR3 contains 15 residues. The CDR3 is CATSRDPGGNQPQHF. In DNA form, the CDR3 reads TGTGCCACCAGCAGAGATCCAGGGGGCAATCAGCCCCAGCATTTT.

The chain uses TRBV4-2 and TRBJ2-7, with TRBD1 matching over 10 bases. Trimming removed 2 bases from V and 5 bases from J; junction bases left unmatched: 6. Germline loops: CDR1 LGHNA, CDR2 YNFKEQ. This CDR3 has 15 residues. CDR3 in amino acids: CASSQRGQGPNEQYF. The CDR3, as DNA: TGTGCCAGCAGCCAAAGGGGACAGGGGCCTAACGAGCAGTACTTC.

The rearrangement uses TRBV7-8 and TRBJ1-1; D may be TRBD1 (6 bases). Trimming pared 5 bases from V and 1 base from J, leaving 11 bases between. The CDR3 runs to 14 residues. Germline values: CDR1 SGHVS, CDR2 FQNEAQ. The CDR3 region has the DNA TGTGCCAGCAGCGGAGACAGGACGAACACTGAAGCTTTCTTT. Translating it yields CASSGDRTNTEAFF.

The chain joins TRBV6-5 to TRBJ2-4; 7 bases match TRBD1. The trim removed 6 bases at V and 1 base at J, leaving 0 bases unmatched. CDR3 length equals 13 residues. CDR1 is MNHEY and CDR2 is SVGAGI in the germline V gene. This CDR3 reads CASRGQAKNIQYF. The CDR3 DNA is TGTGCCAGCAGGGGACAGGCCAAAAACATTCAGTACTTC.

V usage is TRBV27 and J usage is TRBJ2-7, with 8 nucleotides matching TRBD2. Germline assignment: CDR1 MNHEY and CDR2 SMNVEV (reference sequence). The ends lost 5 bases at V and 5 bases at J; junction bases unmatched: 14. This CDR3 is 16 amino acids long. The CDR3 DNA sequence: TGTGCCAGCAGTCCCCCCGGGGTAGCGGGACATAACGAGCAGTACTTC. It yields the protein CASSPPGVAGHNEQYF.